This record looks at one T cell receptor beta chain sequence and its context. This receptor's antigen is unknown. It has no much larger one-base neighbor in the sample; base qualities were not kept. The immunoSEQ Assay, a bias-controlled multiplex PCR, was used to amplify TCRbeta CDR3 regions from genomic DNA. The authors' analysis ran thus. Nucleated cell counts per sample were estimated from amplification of reference gene primers within the assay. To quantify the absolute abundance of each unique TCRbeta CDR3 rearrangement, sequence reads were collapsed and filtered. For each sample, productive Simpson clonality was calculated as the square root of Simpson's diversity index across productive rearrangements. The source is immuneACCESS, and TCRdb retained only in-frame sequences with V and J called. Part of the clones is not carried over; for the studies checked, unresolved V genes explain less than half of this, and the remainder is unexplained. The D gene and trimming were derived from the DNA, and the V and J assignments and clone size from that table. Recorded for this sample are fewer than 250,000 clones; about 85% of them occurred a single time. Of the sample, approximately 10% falls within the top ten clones.

In Seattle, one collaborating source enrolled patients while the infection was active and tracked those patients longitudinally over the course of disease. Whole blood was collected in K2EDTA tubes by collaborating institutions according to the institutions' own protocols. Collaborator samples were shipped for TCRbeta analysis as frozen whole blood, isolated PBMCs, or DNA extracted from either sample type. The germline V gene encodes CDR1 LGHDT and CDR2 YNNKEL (reference sequence). Its CDR3 holds 20 amino acids, cysteine through phenylalanine. Just the 60-base CDR3 DNA is kept, in frame starting at base 1. V is pared back by 4 bases and J by 0 bases, with 25 bases lying between the germline termini. The source of the sample is a study of blood T cell repertoires in COVID-19 (dated by TCRdb to 2020 to 2021). The study in broad terms: Collaborator samples came from the United States, Italy and Spain and covered acute and convalescent phases of COVID-19. The prospective study material was composed of cDNA or gDNA derived from T cells, B-cell-depleted T cells, or PBMCs. Deeply sampled blood TCRbeta repertoires from subjects exposed to, actively infected with, or recovered from COVID-19 were included in the dataset. The repertoires were made available in a free public database intended to serve as a resource for research on the immune response to SARS-CoV-2. Samples were obtained from the ongoing ImmuneRACE study (first 160 participants) and from 1,254 subjects provided by 6 global collaborators. Sample metadata almost always included a de-identified subject ID, COVID-19 status, age in years and sex. Where available, HLA class I and class II types were obtained from metadata supplied by the sample provider rather than from assay-based typing. Broad study findings and their caveats: How much clinical and demographic metadata was included differed by source and by participant, and the metadata was provided uncurated.

The receptor's source is a woman aged 80 or over with COVID-19, enrolled during active disease. The chain couples TRBV3-1 (or the pseudogene TRBV3-2) to TRBJ1-3; confidence is insufficient to name the D gene. Sequenced material: peripheral blood. The CDR3 sequence is CASSRTPPRSAANSGNTIYF. The sequenced DNA is TGTGCCAGCAGCCGCACACCCCCTAGGTCTGCGGCTAACTCTGGAAACACCATATATTTT.